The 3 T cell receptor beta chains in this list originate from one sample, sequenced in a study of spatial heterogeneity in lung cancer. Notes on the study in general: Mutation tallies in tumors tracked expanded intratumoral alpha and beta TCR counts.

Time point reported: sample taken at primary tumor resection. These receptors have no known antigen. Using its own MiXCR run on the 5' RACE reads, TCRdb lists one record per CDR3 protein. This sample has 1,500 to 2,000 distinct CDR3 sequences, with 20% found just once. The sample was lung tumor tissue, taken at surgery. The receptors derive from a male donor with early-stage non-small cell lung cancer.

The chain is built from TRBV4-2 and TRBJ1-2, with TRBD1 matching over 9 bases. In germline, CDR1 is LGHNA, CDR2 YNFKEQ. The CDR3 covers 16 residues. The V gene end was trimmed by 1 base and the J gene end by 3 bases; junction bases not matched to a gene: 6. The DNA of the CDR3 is TGTGCCAGCAGCCAAGCGTCAGGACAGGGGTACTATGGCTACACCTTC. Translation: CASSQASGQGYYGYTF.

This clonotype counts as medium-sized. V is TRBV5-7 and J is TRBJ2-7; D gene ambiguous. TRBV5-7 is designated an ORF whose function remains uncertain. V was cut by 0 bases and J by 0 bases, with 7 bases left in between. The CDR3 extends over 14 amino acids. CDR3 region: CASSLGPSSYEQYV. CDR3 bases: TGTGCCAGCAGCTTGGGACCCAGCTCCTACGAGCAGTACGTC.

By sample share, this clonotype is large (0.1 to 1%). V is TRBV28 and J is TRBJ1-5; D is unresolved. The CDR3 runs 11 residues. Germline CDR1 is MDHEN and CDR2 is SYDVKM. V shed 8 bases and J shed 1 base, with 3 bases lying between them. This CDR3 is CASVSNQPQHF. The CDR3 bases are TGTGCCAGCGTAAGCAATCAGCCCCAGCATTTT.